The clone carrying this T cell receptor (beta chain) was seen at least ten times. Its antigen is not known. This entry is derived from a study of early T cells in non-severe SARS-CoV-2 infection. Study-level information: Sequencing of unsorted whole blood was done on bulk RNA, leaving chains unpaired.

V was pared by 6 bases and J by 6 bases, with 8 bases of the junction left unmatched. The CDR3 loop spans 17 amino acids. The V gene's germline CDR1 is SNHLY and CDR2 FYNNEI. General observations from the study: A preference for anti-spike CD8 responses marked VDJdb matching, which missed private and CD4 specificities.

Attachment of unique molecular identifiers to individual cDNA molecules was performed. In TCRdb, the 5' RACE reads were re-called with MiXCR into one record per CDR3 protein. The data hold more than 65,000 distinct CDR3 sequences, with 10% to 15% observed a single time. Sequenced material: whole blood. This sequence originates from an adult who was a healthcare worker with PCR-confirmed SARS-CoV-2 infection or an uninfected control (not recorded which). The chain is built from TRBV2 and TRBJ2-2; TRBD2 aligns across 15 bases. The CDR3 reads CASRKGLAGGSAGELFF. The CDR3 DNA reads TGTGCCAGCAGAAAGGGACTAGCGGGAGGTTCGGCCGGGGAGCTGTTTTTT.